Sequencing of this TCR beta chain was carried out in a study of graft-versus-host responses after intestinal transplantation. The repertoire was sequenced with immunoSEQ multiplex PCR; TCRdb's copy has only in-frame clones and lacks some. The data show more than 75,000 clones, 91% seen once. Note on this clone: Antigen: not known.

The CDR3 extends over 14 amino acids. Germline V gene lookup returns CDR1 GTSNPN and CDR2 SVGIG (reference sequence). V dropped 4 bases and J dropped 7; count of bases not matched to a gene: 8. The TCR was taken from a human donor who was the organ donor for an intestinal transplant. The chain has TRBV30 and TRBJ1-4, with 8 bases matching TRBD1. The sample here was unstimulated CD4+ T cells sorted from spleen or lymph node cells, taken before transplant. The CDR3 nucleotides read TGTGCCTGGAAGGCCGACAGGGGAGGTGAAAAACTGTTTTTT. Translating it yields CAWKADRGGEKLFF. The full variable domain, with the rest looked up from reference TRBV30 and TRBJ1-4, is SQTIHQWPATLVQPVGSPLSLECTVEGTSNPNLYWYRQAAGRGLQLLFYSVGIGQISSEVPQNLSASRPQDRQFILSSKKLLLSDSGFYLCAWKADRGGEKLFFGSGTQLSVL.